Sequencing of this T cell receptor beta chain was carried out in a study of T cells in Graves' hyperthyroidism and ophthalmopathy. Across the whole study: Peripheral blood sampling occurred at initial diagnosis, before any treatment. Study-wide findings and caveats: In the blood, most expanded thyroid clonotypes above 0.001 appeared as well.

The TCR beta CDR3 regions underwent amplification using RNA transcripts as the source. HTBI primers were employed in a first-round RT-PCR of the TCR CDR3. From the multiplex PCR reads, TCRdb called clonotypes with MiXCR, one entry per CDR3 protein. The sample has about 52,000 distinct CDR3 sequences; around 48% are singletons. The germline V gene has CDR1 SGHDT and CDR2 YYEEEE. Trimming took 4 bases from V and 6 from J, leaving 5 bases between them. The CDR3 is made up of 10 amino acids. In regard to this clonotype: Its antigen remains unidentified. Lacking the conserved final phenylalanine or tryptophan, this CDR3 likely reflects a read error.

Using more than 8 ml of fresh peripheral blood, PBMCs were prepared. Sequenced sample: blood. The rearrangement joins TRBV5-6 to TRBJ2-7; D may be TRBD1 (5 bases). The source of this sequence is a woman in her fifties or sixties with Graves' ophthalmopathy. Written as DNA, the CDR3 is TGTGCCAGCAGCGACAGCGAGCAGTACTAC. Its protein is CASSDSEQYY.